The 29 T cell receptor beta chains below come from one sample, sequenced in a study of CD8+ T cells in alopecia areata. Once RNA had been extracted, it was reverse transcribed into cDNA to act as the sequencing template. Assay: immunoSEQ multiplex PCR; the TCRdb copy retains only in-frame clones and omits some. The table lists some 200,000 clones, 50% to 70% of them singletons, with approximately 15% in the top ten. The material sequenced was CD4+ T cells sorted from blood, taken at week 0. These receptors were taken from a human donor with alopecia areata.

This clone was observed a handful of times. The DNA for the CDR3 is TGCAGCGTTGAATTCGGGCAAGAGACCCAGTACTTC. As protein: CSVEFGQETQYF. The gene calls are TRBV29-1 and TRBJ2-5; D is unclear. From germline, CDR1 is SQVTM and CDR2 ANQGSEA. The CDR3 sequence is 12 residues long. V was trimmed by 2 bases and J by 2 bases, leaving 6 bases between them.

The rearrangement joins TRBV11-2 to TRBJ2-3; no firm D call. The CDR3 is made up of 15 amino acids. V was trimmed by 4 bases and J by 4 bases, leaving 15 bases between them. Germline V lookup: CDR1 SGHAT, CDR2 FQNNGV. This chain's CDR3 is CASSSERIGPDTQYF. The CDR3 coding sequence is TGTGCCAGCAGCTCAGAGAGGATAGGACCAGATACGCAGTATTTT. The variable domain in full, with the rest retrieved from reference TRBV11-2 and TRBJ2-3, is EAGVAQSPRYKIIEKRQSVAFWCNPISGHATLYWYQQILGQGPKLLIQFQNNGVVDDSQLPKDRFSAERLKGVDSTLKIQPAKLEDSAVYLCASSSERIGPDTQYFGPGTRLTVL.

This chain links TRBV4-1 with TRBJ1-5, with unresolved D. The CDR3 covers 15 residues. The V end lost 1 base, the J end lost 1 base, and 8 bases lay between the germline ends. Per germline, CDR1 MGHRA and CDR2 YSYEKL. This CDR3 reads CASSQVFLSNQPQHF. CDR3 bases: TGCGCCAGCAGCCAAGTGTTTTTAAGCAATCAGCCCCAGCATTTT.

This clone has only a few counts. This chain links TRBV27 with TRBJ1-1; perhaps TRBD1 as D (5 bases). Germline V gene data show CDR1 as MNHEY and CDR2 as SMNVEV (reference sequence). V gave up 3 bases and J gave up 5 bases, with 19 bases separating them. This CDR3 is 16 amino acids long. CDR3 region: CASSFPVAGRGTEAFF. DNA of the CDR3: TGTGCCAGCAGTTTTCCCGTGGCGGGGAGGGGAACTGAAGCTTTCTTT.

The CDR3 coding sequence is TGCGGCGGGACAGGGGGAGGCACCGGGGAGCTGTTTTTT. Protein: CGGTGGGTGELFF. The chain combines TRBV29-1 with TRBJ2-2, with TRBD1 matching 11 bases. CDR3 size: 13 residues. Per the germline V gene, CDR1 is SQVTM and CDR2 is ANQGSEA.

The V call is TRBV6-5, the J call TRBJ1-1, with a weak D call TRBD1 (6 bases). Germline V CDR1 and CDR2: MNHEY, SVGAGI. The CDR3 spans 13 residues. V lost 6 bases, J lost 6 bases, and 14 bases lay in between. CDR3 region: CASRHREDAEAFF. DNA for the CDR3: TGTGCCAGCAGACACAGGGAAGATGCTGAAGCTTTCTTT.

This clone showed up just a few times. For the CDR3, the DNA is TGCGCCAGCAGCCATGACAGGGACACAGATACGCAGTATTTT. As protein: CASSHDRDTDTQYF. This chain joins TRBV5-1 and TRBJ2-3, with 7 bases matching TRBD1. This CDR3 is built from 14 residues. Germline V lookup: CDR1 SGHRS, CDR2 YFSETQ. J was trimmed by 2 bases and V by 4 bases; bases with no gene match: 4.

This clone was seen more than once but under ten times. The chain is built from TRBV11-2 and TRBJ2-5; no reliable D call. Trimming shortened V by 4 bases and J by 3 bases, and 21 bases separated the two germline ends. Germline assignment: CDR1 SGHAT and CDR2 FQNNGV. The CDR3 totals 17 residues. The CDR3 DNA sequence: TGTGCCAGCAGCTCAATCTACATAATGACGGATAAAGAGACCCAGTACTTC. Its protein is CASSSIYIMTDKETQYF.

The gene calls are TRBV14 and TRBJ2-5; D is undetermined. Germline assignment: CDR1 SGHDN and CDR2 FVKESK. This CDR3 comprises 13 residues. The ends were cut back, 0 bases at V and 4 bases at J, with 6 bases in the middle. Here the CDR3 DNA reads TGTGCCAGCAGCCAAGAAATGCGAGAGACCCAGTACTTC. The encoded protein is CASSQEMRETQYF.

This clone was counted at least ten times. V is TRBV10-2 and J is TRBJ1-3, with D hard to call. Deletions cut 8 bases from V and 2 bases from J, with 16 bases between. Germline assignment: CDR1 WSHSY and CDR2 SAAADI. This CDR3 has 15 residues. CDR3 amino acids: CASQLGLNTGNTIYF. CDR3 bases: TGCGCCAGCCAATTAGGACTTAACACTGGAAACACCATATATTTT.

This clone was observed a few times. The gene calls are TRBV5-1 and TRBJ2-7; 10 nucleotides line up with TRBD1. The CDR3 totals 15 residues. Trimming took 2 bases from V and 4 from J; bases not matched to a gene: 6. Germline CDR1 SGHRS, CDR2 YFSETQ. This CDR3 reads CASSFGGTGDYEQYF. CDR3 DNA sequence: TGCGCCAGCAGCTTCGGCGGGACAGGGGATTACGAGCAGTACTTC.

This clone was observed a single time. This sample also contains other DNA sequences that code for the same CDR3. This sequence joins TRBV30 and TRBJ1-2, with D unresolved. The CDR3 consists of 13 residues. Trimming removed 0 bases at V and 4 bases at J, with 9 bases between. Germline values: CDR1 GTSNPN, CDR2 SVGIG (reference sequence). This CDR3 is CAWSVGPVYGYTF. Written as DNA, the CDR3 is TGTGCCTGGAGTGTGGGTCCAGTCTATGGCTACACCTTC.

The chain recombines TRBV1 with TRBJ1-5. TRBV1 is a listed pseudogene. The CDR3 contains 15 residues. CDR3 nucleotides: TGCACCAGCAGCCTAACCGGGACGGGGCATGGGCCCCAGCATTTT. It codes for CTSSLTGTGHGPQHF.

The CDR3 loop reads CASSSSIYEQYF. The CDR3, as DNA: TGTGCCAGCAGCTCCTCGATTTACGAGCAGTACTTC. The chain joins TRBV7-9 to TRBJ2-7; D gene unclear. CDR3 size: 12 residues. The ends were cut back, 4 bases at V and 4 bases at J, with 8 bases in the middle. In germline, CDR1 is SEHNR, CDR2 FQNEAQ (reference sequence).

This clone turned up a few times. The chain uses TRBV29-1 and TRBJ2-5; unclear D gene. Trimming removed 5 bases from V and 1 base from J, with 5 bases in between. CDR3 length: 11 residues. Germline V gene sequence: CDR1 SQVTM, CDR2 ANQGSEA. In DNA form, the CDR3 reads TGCAGCGTTACTATCCAAGAGACCCAGTACTTC. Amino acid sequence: CSVTIQETQYF. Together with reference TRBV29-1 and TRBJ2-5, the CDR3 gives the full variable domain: SAVISQKPSRDICQRGTSLTIQCQVDSQVTMMFWYRQQPGQSLTLIATANQGSEATYESGFVIDKFPISRPNLTFSTLTVSNMSPEDSSIYLCSVTIQETQYFGPGTRLLVL.

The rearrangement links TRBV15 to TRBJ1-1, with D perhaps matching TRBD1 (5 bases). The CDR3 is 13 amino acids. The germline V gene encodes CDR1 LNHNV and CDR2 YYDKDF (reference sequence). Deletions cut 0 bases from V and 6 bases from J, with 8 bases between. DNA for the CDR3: TGTGCCACCAGCAGAGAAGGGGTCCCTGAAGCTTTCTTT. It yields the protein CATSREGVPEAFF.

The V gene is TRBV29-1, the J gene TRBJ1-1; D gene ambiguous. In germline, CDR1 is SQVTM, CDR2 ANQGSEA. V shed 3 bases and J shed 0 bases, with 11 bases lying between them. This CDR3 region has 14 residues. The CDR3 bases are TGCAGCGTTGATAGGGCAGGAGTGAACACTGAAGCTTTCTTT. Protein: CSVDRAGVNTEAFF. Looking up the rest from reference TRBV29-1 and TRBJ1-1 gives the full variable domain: SAVISQKPSRDICQRGTSLTIQCQVDSQVTMMFWYRQQPGQSLTLIATANQGSEATYESGFVIDKFPISRPNLTFSTLTVSNMSPEDSSIYLCSVDRAGVNTEAFFGQGTRLTVV.

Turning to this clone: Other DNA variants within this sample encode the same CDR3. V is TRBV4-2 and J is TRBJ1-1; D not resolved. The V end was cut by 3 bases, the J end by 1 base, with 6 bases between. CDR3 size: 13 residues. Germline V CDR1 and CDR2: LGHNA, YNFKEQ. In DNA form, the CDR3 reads TGTGCCAGCAGCCACGTTCCGAACACTGAAGCTTTCTTT. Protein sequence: CASSHVPNTEAFF.

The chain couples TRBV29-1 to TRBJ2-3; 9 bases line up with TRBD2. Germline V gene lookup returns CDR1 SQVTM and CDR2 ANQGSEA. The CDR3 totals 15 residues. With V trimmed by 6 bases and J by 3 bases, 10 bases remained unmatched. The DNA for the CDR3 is TGCAGCGTCTCAGGAGGACTAGCGCCAACAGATACGCAGTATTTT. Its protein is CSVSGGLAPTDTQYF.

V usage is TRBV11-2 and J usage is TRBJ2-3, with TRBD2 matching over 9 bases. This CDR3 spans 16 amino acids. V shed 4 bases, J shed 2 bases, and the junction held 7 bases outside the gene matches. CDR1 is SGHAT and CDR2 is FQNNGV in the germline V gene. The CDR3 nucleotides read TGTGCCAGCAGCTACCCCCTAGCGGGATCCACAGATACGCAGTATTTT. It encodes CASSYPLAGSTDTQYF. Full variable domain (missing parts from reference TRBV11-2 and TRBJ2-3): EAGVAQSPRYKIIEKRQSVAFWCNPISGHATLYWYQQILGQGPKLLIQFQNNGVVDDSQLPKDRFSAERLKGVDSTLKIQPAKLEDSAVYLCASSYPLAGSTDTQYFGPGTRLTVL.

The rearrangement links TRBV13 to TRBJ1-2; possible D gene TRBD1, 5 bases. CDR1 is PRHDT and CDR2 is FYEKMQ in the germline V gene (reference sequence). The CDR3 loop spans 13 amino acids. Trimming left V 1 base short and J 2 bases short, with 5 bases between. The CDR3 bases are TGTGCCAGCAGCTTAGCAGGGAACTATGGCTACACCTTC. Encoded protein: CASSLAGNYGYTF. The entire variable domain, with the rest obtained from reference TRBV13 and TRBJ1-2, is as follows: AAGVIQSPRHLIKEKRETATLKCYPIPRHDTVYWYQQGPGQDPQFLISFYEKMQSDKGSIPDRFSAQQFSDYHSELNMSSLELGDSALYFCASSLAGNYGYTFGSGTRLTVV.

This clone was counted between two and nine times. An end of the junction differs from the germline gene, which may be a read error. The CDR3 coding sequence is TGTGCCAGCAGCCTAGCTCCCGGCACAGATACGCAGTATTTT. This codes for CASSLAPGTDTQYF. This chain links TRBV7-2 with TRBJ2-3; possibly TRBD2 for D (5 bases). The CDR3 runs 14 residues. In germline, CDR1 is SGHTA, CDR2 FQGNSA. Looking up the rest from reference TRBV7-2 and TRBJ2-3 gives the full variable domain: GAGVSQSPSNKVTEKGKDVELRCDPISGHTALYWYRQSLGQGLEFLIYFQGNSAPDKSGLPSDRFSAERTGGSVSTLTIQRTQQEDSAVYLCASSLAPGTDTQYFGPGTRLTVL.

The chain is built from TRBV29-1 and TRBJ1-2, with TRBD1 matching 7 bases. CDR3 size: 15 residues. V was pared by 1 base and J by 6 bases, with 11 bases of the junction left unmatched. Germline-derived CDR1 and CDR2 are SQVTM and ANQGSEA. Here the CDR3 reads CSVEVDRRRGHGYTF. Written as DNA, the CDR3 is TGCAGCGTTGAAGTGGACAGGAGGAGGGGGCATGGCTACACCTTC.

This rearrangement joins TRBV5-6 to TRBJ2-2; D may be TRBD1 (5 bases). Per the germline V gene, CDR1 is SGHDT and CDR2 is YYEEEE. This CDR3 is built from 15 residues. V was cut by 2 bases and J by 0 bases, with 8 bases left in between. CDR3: CASSLGHSNTGELFF. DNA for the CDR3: TGTGCCAGCAGCTTAGGACATTCGAACACCGGGGAGCTGTTTTTT.

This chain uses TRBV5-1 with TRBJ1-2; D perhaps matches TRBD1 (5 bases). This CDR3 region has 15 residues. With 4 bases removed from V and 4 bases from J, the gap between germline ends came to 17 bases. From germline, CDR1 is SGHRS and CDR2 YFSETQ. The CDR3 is CASSGALGQVYGYTF. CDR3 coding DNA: TGCGCCAGCAGCGGGGCTTTGGGCCAGGTCTATGGCTACACCTTC. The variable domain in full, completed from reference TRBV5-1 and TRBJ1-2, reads KAGVTQTPRYLIKTRGQQVTLSCSPISGHRSVSWYQQTPGQGLQFLFEYFSETQRNKGNFPGRFSGRQFSNSRSEMNVSTLELGDSALYLCASSGALGQVYGYTFGSGTRLTVV.

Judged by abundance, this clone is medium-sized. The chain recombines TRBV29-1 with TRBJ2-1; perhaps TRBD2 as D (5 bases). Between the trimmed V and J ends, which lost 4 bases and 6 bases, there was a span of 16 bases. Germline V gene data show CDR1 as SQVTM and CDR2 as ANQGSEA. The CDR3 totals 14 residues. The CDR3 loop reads CSVGSQTTANEQFF. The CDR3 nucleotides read TGCAGCGTTGGGAGCCAGACTACGGCCAATGAGCAGTTCTTC.

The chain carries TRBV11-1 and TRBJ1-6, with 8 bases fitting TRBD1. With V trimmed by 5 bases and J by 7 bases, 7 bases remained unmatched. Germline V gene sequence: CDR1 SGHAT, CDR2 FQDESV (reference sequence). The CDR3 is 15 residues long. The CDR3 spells CASSIDRGGNSPLHF. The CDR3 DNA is TGTGCCAGCAGCATAGACAGGGGAGGAAATTCACCCCTCCACTTT.

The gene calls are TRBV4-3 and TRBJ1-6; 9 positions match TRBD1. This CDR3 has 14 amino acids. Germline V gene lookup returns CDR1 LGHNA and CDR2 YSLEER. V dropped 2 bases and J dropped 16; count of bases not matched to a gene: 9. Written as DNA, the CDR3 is TGCGCCAGCAGCCAACCTCTCGGGACAGGGATTCTCCACTTT. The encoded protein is CASSQPLGTGILHF.

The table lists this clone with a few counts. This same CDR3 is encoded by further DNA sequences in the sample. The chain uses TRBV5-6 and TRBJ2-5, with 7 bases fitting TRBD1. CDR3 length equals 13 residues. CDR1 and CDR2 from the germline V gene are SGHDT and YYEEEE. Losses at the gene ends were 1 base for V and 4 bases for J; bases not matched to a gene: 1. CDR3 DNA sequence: TGTGCCAGCAGCTTGCGGACAGGAGAGACCCAGTACTTC. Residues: CASSLRTGETQYF.